This T cell receptor beta chain is from a study of CD8 T cells in Susac syndrome. Random hexamers were used to reverse transcribe roughly 0.45 to 1 ug of RNA. It was immunoSEQ multiplex PCR that amplified TCR beta CDR3 across 54 Vbeta and 13 Jbeta. TCRdb reanalysed the immunoSEQ multiplex PCR reads using MiXCR and keeps one entry per CDR3 protein. Among 100,000 to 150,000 distinct CDR3 sequences listed, roughly 76% were seen once. TCR beta sequencing was performed on blood CD8+ and CD4+ T cells. TEMRA cells underwent FACS enrichment and CD8+ and CD4+ T cells underwent negative isolation. This CDR3 spans 15 amino acids. V lost 8 bases and J lost 9; bases outside the gene matches: 11. The V gene's germline CDR1 is MNHEY and CDR2 SMNVEV (reference sequence).

The origin of this receptor is a human donor with multiple sclerosis. The J gene is TRBJ2-1, the V gene TRBV27, with 12 positions matching TRBD1. Sequenced material: CD8+ T cells from PBMCs. The CDR3 loop is CASRGQGALVGEQFF. The CDR3 nucleotides are TGTGCCAGCCGGGGACAGGGGGCGCTCGTTGGTGAGCAGTTCTTC.